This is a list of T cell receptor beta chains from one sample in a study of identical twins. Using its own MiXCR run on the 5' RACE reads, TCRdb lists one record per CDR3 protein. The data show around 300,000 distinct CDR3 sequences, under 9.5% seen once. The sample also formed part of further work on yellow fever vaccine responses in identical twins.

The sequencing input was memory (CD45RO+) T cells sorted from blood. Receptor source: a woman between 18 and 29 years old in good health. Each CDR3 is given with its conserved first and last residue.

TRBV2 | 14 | CASSTGLTRETQYF
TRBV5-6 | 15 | CASSPPPTGSYGYTF
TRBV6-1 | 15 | CASRTQQGNTDTQYF
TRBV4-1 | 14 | CASSRVDFNNEQFF
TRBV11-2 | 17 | CASSSLPGLAGGDTQYF
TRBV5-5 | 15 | CASSTREGLSYEQFF
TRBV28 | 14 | CASTLYIYSYEQYF
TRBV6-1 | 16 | CASSPIRLTSLHEQYF
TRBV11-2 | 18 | CASSFETSGGGVGNEQFF
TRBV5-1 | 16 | CASSPKDAARGETQYF
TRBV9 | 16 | CASSVGGTANTGELFF
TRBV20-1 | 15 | CSARQLAGGGKTQYF
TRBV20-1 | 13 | CSAKLGIGYEQYF
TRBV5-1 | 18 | CASSLGTALRRGANVLTF
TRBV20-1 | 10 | CSSVGDTQYF
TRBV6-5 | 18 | CASSYPPGTGGKSYEQYF
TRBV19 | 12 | CASRGFGNTIYF
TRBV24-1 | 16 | CATSDQGGSGRETQYF
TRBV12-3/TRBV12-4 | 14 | CASSLGQTWSPLHF
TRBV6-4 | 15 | CASSAVDLNTGELFF
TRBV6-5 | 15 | CASSYSGGTIETQYF
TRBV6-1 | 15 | CASSPGTRVVATQYF